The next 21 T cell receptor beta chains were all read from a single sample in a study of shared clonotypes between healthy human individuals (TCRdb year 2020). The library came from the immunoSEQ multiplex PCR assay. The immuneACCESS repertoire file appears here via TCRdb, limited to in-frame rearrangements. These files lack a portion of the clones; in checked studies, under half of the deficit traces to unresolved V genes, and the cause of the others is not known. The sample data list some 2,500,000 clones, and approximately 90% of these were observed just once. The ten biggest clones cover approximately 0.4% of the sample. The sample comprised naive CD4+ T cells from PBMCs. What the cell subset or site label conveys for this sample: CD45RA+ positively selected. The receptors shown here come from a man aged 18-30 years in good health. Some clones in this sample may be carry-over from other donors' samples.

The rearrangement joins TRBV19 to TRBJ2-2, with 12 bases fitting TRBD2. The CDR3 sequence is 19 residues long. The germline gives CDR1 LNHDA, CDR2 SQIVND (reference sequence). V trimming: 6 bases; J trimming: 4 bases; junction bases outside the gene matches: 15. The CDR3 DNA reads TGTGCCAGTAGCCCCAGGGGGAGACTAGCGGGAGTTGGCACCGGGGAGCTGTTTTTT. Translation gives CASSPRGRLAGVGTGELFF.

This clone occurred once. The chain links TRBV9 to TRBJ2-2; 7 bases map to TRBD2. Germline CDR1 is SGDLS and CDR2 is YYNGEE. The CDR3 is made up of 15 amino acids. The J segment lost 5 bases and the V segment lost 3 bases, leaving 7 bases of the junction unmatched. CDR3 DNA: TGTGCCAGCAGCGGAGCGGGAAGGGTGACCGGGGAGCTGTTTTTT. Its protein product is CASSGAGRVTGELFF.

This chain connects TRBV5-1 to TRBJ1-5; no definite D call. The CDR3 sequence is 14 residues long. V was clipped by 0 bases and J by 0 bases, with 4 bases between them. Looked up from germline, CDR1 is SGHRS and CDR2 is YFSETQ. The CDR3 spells CASSLDRSNQPQHF. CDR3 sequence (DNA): TGCGCCAGCAGCTTGGACCGTAGCAATCAGCCCCAGCATTTT.

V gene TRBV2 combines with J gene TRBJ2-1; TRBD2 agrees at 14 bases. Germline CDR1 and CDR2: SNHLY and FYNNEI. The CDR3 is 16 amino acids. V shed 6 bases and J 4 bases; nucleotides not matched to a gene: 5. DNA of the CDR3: TGTGCCAGCAGACAAGGACTAGCGGGAGGTTACAATGAGCAGTTCTTC. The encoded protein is CASRQGLAGGYNEQFF. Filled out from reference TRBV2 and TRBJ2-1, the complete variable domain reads EPEVTQTPSHQVTQMGQEVILRCVPISNHLYFYWYRQILGQKVEFLVSFYNNEISEKSEIFDDQFSVERPDGSNFTLKIRSTKLEDSAMYFCASRQGLAGGYNEQFFGPGTRLTVL.

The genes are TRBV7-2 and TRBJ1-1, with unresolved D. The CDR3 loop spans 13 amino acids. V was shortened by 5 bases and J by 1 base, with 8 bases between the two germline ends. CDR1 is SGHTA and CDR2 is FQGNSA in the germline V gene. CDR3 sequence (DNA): TGTGCCAGCAGCGTAGATCCGAACACTGAAGCTTTCTTT. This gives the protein CASSVDPNTEAFF.

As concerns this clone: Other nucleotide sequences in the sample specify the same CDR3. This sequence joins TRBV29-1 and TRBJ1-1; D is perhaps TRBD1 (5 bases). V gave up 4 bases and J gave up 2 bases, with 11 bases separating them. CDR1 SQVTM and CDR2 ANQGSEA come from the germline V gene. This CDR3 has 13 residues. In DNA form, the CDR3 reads TGCAGCGTTGCGGGGCGGCTTAACACTGAAGCTTTCTTT. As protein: CSVAGRLNTEAFF.

The CDR3 bases are TGTGCCAGCAGCCAAGATGGGACTAGCGGGAGGGGAGAGACCCAGTACTTC. This gives the protein CASSQDGTSGRGETQYF. V usage is TRBV4-2 and J usage is TRBJ2-5, with 16 positions matching TRBD2. CDR1 LGHNA and CDR2 YNFKEQ come from the germline V gene. The CDR3 extends over 17 amino acids. Losses at the gene ends were 0 bases for V and 4 bases for J; bases not matched to a gene: 2.

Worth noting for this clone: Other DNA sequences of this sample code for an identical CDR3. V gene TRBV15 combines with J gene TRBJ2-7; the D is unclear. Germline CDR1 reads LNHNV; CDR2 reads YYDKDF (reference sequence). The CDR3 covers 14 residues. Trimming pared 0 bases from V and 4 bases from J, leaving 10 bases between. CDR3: CATSRDRAGYEQYF. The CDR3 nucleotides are TGTGCCACCAGCAGAGATCGAGCAGGTTACGAGCAGTACTTC.

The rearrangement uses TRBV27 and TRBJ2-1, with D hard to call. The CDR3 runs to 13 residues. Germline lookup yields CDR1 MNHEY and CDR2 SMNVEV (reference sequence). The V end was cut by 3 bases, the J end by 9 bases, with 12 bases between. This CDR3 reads CASSFYVPGEQFF. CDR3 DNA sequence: TGTGCCAGCAGTTTTTACGTCCCCGGTGAGCAGTTCTTC.

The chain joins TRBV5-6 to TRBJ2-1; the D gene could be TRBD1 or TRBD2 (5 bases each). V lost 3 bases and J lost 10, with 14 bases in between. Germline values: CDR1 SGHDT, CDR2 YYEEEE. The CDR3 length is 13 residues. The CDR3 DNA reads TGTGCCAGCAGCTGGGAAGTTTGGGGGGAGCAGTTCTTC. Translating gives CASSWEVWGEQFF.

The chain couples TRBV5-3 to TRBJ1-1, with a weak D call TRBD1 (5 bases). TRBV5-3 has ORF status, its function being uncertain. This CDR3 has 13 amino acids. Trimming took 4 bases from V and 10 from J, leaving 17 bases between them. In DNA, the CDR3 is TGTGCCAGAAGCCCCGGTGATTTAACAGGAGCTTTCTTT. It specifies CARSPGDLTGAFF.

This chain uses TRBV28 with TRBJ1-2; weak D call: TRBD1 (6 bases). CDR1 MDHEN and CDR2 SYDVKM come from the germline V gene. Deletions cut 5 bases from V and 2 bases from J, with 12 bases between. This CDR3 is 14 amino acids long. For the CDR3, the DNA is TGTGCCAGCAGTCCACCGGGACACAACTATGGCTACACCTTC. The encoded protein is CASSPPGHNYGYTF.

The CDR3 sequence: CASSQFSRANTGELFF. The CDR3 DNA reads as TGTGCCAGCAGCCAATTTTCCAGGGCGAACACCGGGGAGCTGTTTTTT. This chain links TRBV14 with TRBJ2-2, with a weak D call TRBD1 (5 bases). Germline V gives CDR1 SGHDN, CDR2 FVKESK. The V and J ends lost 2 bases and 0 bases respectively, with 10 bases between them. The CDR3 extends over 16 amino acids.

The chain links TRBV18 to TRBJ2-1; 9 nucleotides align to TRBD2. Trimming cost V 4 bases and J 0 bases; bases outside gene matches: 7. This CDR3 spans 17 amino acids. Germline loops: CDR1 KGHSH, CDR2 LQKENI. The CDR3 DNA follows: TGTGCCAGCTCACTCCAGACTAGCGGCAACTCCTACAATGAGCAGTTCTTC. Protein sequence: CASSLQTSGNSYNEQFF.

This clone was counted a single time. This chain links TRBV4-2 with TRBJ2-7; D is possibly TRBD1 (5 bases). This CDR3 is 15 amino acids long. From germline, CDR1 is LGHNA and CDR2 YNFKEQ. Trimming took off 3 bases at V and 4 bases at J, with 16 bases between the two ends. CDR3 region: CASSQPTGAAYEQYF. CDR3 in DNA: TGTGCCAGCAGCCAGCCAACTGGGGCCGCGTACGAGCAGTACTTC.

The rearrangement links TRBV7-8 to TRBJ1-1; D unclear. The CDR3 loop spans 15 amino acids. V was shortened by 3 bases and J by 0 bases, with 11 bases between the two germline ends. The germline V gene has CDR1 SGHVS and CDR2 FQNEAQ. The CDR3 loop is CASSFIQLMNTEAFF. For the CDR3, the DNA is TGTGCCAGCAGCTTTATACAGCTTATGAACACTGAAGCTTTCTTT.

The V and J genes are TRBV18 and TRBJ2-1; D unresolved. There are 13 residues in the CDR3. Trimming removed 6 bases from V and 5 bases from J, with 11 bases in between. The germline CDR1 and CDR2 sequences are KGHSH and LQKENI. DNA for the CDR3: TGTGCCAGCTCCCCCTGGGCGAACAATGAGCAGTTCTTC. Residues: CASSPWANNEQFF.

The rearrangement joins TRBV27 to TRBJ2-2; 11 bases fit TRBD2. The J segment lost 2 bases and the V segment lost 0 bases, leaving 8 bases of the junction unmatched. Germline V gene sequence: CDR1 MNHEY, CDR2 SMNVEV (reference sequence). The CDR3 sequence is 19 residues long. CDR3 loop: CASSLSLASGRRNTGELFF. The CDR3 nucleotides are TGTGCCAGCAGTTTATCGTTGGCTAGCGGGAGGCGAAACACCGGGGAGCTGTTTTTT.

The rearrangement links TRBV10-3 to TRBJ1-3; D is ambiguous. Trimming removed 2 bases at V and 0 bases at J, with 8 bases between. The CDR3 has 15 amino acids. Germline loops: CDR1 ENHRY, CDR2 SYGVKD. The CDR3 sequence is CAISERPASGNTIYF. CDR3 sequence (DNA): TGTGCCATCAGTGAGCGGCCAGCCTCTGGAAACACCATATATTTT.

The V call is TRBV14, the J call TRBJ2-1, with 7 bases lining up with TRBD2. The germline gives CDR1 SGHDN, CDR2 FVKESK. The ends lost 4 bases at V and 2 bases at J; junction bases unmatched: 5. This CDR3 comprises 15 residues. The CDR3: CASSPTGGTYNEQFF. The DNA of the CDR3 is TGTGCCAGCAGCCCCACCGGGGGGACCTACAATGAGCAGTTCTTC. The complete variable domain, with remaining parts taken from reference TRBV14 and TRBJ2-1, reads EAGVTQFPSHSVIEKGQTVTLRCDPISGHDNLYWYRRVMGKEIKFLLHFVKESKQDESGMPNNRFLAERTGGTYSTLKVQPAELEDSGVYFCASSPTGGTYNEQFFGPGTRLTVL.

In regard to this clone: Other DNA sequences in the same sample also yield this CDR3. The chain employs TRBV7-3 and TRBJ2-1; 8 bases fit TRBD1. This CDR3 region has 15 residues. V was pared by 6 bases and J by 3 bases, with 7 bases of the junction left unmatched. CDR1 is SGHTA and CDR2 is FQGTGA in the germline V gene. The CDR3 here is CASSLGQGGYNEQFF. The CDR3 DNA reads TGTGCCAGCAGTCTCGGACAGGGTGGCTACAATGAGCAGTTCTTC. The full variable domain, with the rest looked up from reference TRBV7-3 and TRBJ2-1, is GAGVSQTPSNKVTEKGKYVELRCDPISGHTALYWYRQSLGQGPEFLIYFQGTGAADDSGLPNDRFFAVRPEGSVSTLKIQRTERGDSAVYLCASSLGQGGYNEQFFGPGTRLTVL.